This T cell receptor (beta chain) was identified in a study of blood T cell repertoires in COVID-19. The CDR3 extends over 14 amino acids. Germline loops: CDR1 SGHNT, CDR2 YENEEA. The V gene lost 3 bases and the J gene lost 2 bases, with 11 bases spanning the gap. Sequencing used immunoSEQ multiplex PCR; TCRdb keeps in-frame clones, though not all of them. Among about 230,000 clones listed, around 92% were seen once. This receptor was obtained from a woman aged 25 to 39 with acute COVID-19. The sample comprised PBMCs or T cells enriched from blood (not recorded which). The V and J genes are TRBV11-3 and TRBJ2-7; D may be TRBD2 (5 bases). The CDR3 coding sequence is TGTGCCAGCAGCTTTCGAGGGAACCCCTACGAGCAGTACTTC. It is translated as CASSFRGNPYEQYF.